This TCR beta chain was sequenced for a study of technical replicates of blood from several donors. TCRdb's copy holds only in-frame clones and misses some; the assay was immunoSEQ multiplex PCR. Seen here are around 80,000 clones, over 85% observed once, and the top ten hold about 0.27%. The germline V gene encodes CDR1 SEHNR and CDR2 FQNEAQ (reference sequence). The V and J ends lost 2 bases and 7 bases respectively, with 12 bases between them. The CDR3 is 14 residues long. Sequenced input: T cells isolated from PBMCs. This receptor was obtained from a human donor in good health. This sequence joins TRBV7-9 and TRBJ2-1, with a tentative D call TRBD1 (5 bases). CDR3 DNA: TGTGCCAGCAGCTTAAATTCAGGGATAAATGAGCAGTTCTTC. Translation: CASSLNSGINEQFF.